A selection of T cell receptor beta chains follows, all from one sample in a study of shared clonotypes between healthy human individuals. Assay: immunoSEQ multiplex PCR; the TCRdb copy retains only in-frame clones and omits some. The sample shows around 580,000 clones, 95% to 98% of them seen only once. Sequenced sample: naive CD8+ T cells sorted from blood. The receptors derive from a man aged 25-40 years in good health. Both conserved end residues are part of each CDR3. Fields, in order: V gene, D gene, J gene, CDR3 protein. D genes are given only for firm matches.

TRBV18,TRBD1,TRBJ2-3,CASPPPGRGLMTDTQYF
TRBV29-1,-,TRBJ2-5,CSVEVARETQYF
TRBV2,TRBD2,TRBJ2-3,CASNPGSGGFADTQYF
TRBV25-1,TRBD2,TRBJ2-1,CASSEVFRREGDEQFF
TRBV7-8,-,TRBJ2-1,CASSLGPSSYNEQFF
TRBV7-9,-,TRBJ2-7,CASSFHLYEQYF
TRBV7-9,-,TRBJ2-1,CASSSDGTYNEQFF
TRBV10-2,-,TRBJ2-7,CASGDGGAHEQYF
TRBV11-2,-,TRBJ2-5,CASSLARLPEETQYF
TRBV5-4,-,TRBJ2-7,CASSLDSTYEQYF
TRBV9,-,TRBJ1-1,CASSVEGTEAFF
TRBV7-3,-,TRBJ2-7,CASSLTGRNEQYF
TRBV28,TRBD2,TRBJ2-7,CASSSPWGGRSYEQYF
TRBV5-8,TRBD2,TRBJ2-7,CASSWGLAGLDEQYF
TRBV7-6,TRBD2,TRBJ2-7,CASSQTSAPWAEQYF
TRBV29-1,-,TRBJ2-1,CSVKLGTNEQFF
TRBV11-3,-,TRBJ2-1,CASSQDLNYNEQFF
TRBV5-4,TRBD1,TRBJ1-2,CASGYRTGDYTNYGYTF
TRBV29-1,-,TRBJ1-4,CSVVQGANEKLFF
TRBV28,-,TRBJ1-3,CASSLGDDSGNTIYF
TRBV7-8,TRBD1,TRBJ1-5,CASSRQGTLDQPQHF
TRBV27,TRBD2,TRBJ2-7,CASSLSSGSSYEQYF
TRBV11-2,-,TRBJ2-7,CASSLGGESLTYEQYF
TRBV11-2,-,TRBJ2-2,CASSLGLSGVWTGELFF
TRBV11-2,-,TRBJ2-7,CASIRPTDSYEQYF
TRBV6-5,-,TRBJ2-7,CASSYRGHTYEQYF
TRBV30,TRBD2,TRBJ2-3,CAWSATSGTDTQYF
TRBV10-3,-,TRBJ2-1,CAISGRGSEGYNEQFF
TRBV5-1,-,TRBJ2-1,CASSLSHEQFF
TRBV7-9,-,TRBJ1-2,CASSSSVTF
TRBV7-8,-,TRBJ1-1,CASSLGQVNTEAFF
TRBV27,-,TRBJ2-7,CASSSDTSLYEQYF
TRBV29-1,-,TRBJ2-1,CSVEDIHQADNEQFF
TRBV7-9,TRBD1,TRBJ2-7,CASSLGQGATYEQYF
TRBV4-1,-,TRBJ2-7,CASSQLRDVGYEQYF